The entry below gives a single TCR beta chain sequence along with its context. The sample originates from a study of blood T cell repertoires in COVID-19. Generated by immunoSEQ multiplex PCR, the TCRdb table keeps only in-frame clones and is missing some. The repertoire has 55,000 to 85,000 clones, more than 60% of them found once; the top ten carry over 20%. The ends were cut back, 1 base at V and 5 bases at J, with 14 bases in the middle. Germline V gives CDR1 SGHTA, CDR2 FQGNSA. The CDR3 has 15 residues. The origin of this receptor is a man aged 60 to 69 with acute or convalescent COVID-19. The rearrangement uses TRBV7-2 and TRBJ2-5; D is possibly TRBD2 (6 bases). Sequenced material: peripheral blood. The CDR3 sequence: CASSLGGGSGETQYF. CDR3 DNA: TGTGCCAGCAGCTTAGGGGGAGGCTCAGGGGAGACCCAGTACTTC.